This TCR beta chain is from a study of CD8 T cells in Susac syndrome. Study background: Blood was drawn from Susac syndrome patients while they were therapy-naive, on corticosteroids, or on intravenous immunoglobulin alone.

General study results and limits: Where Susac syndrome CD4+ T cell repertoires were concerned, no clonal expansion was evident. That the number of individuals in its TCR sequencing and HLA analysis was relatively small was acknowledged by the study.

This clonotype was observed once. Its target is unknown. The RNA input was about 0.5 to 1 ug, and it was reverse transcribed with random hexamers. TCRdb re-called the immunoSEQ multiplex PCR reads through MiXCR, storing one row per CDR3 protein. The sample has roughly 250,000 distinct CDR3 sequences; 96% are singletons. Sequencing was performed on CD4+ T cells from PBMCs. This receptor was obtained from a human donor with Susac syndrome.

CDR3: CASVPYPMRGYTF. CDR3 DNA: TGTGCCAGCGTTCCGTATCCGATGCGGGGCTACACCTTC. The V call is TRBV28, the J call TRBJ1-2, with D unclear. Germline V gives CDR1 MDHEN, CDR2 SYDVKM. This CDR3 has 13 residues. V dropped 8 bases and J dropped 8 bases, with 18 bases sitting between them.